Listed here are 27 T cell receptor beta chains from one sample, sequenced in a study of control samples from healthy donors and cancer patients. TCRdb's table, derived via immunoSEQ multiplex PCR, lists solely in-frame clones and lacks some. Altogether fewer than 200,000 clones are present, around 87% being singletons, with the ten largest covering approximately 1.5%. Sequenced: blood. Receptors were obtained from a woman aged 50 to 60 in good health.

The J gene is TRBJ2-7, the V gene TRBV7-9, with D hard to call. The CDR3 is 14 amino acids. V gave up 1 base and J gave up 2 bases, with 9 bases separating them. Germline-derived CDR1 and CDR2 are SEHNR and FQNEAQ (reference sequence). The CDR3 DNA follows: TGTGCCAGCAGCTTAGGCGCTAGTACCTACGAGCAGTACTTC. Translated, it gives CASSLGASTYEQYF.

CDR3 nucleotide sequence: TGTGCCACCGGTCGGGGCCAATTAGAGACCCAGTACTTC. Its translation is CATGRGQLETQYF. The chain has TRBV27 and TRBJ2-5; D possibly uses TRBD1 or TRBD2 (5 bases each). The germline CDR1 and CDR2 sequences are MNHEY and SMNVEV (reference sequence). CDR3 length: 13 residues. The germline V and J ends were trimmed by 10 bases and 4 bases, with 16 bases remaining between them.

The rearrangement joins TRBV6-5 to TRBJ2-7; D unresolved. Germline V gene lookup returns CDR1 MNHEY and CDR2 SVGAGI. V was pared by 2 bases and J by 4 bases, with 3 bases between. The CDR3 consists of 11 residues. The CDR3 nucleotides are TGTGCCAGCAGTTACCTTTACGAGCAGTACTTC. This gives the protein CASSYLYEQYF.

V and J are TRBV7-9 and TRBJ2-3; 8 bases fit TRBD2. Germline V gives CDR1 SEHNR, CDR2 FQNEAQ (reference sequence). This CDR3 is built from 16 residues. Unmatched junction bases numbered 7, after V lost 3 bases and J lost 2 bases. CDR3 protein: CASSFLTGGPTDTQYF. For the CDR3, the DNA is TGTGCCAGCAGCTTTTTAACGGGGGGGCCCACAGATACGCAGTATTTT.

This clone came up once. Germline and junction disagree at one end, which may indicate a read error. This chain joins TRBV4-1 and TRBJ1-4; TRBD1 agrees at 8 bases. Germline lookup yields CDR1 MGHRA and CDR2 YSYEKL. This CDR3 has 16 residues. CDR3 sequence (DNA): TGCGCCAGCAGCCTAAGACAGGGGCCGTCTAATTCAAAACTGTTTTTC. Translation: CASSLRQGPSNSKLFF.

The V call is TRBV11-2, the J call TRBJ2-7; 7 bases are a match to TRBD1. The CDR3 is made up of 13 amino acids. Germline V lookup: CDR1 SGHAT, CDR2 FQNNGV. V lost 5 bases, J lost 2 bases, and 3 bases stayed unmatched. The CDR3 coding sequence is TGTGCCAGCAGCCTCGACAGGGCCTACGAGCAGTACTTC. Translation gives CASSLDRAYEQYF. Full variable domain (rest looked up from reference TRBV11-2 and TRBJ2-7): EAGVAQSPRYKIIEKRQSVAFWCNPISGHATLYWYQQILGQGPKLLIQFQNNGVVDDSQLPKDRFSAERLKGVDSTLKIQPAKLEDSAVYLCASSLDRAYEQYFGPGTRLTVT.

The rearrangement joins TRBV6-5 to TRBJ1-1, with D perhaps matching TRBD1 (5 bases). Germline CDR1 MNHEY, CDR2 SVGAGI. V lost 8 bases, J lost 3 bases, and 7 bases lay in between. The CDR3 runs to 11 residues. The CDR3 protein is CASQGYTEAFF. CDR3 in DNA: TGTGCCAGCCAGGGTTACACTGAAGCTTTCTTT.

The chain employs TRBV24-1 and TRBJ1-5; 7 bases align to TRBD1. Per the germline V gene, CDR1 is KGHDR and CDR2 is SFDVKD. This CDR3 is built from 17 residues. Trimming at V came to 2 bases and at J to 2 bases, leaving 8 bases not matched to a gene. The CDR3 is CATSDSSGTARNQPQHF. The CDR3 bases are TGTGCCACCAGTGATTCGTCAGGGACAGCGCGCAATCAGCCCCAGCATTTT.

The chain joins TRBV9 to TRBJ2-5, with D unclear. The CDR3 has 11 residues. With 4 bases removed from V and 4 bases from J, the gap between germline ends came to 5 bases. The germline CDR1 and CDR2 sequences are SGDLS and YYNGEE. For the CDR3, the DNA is TGTGCCAGCAGCTCAGGAGAGACCCAGTACTTC. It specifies CASSSGETQYF.

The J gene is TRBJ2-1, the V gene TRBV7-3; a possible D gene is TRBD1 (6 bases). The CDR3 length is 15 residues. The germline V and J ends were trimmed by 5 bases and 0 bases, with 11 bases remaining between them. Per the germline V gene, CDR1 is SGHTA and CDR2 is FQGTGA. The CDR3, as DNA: TGTGCCAGCAGCCCAAGGGGGAGCTCCTACAATGAGCAGTTCTTC. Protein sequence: CASSPRGSSYNEQFF.

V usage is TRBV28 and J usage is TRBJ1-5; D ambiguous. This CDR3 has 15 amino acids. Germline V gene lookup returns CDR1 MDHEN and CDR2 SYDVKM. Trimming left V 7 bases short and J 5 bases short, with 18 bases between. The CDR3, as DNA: TGTGCCAGCATCCCGGGAGGTCGCGGTGATCAGCCCCAGCATTTT. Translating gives CASIPGGRGDQPQHF. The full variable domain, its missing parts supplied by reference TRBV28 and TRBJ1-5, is DVKVTQSSRYLVKRTGEKVFLECVQDMDHENMFWYRQDPGLGLRLIYFSYDVKMKEKGDIPEGYSVSREKKERFSLILESASTNQTSMYLCASIPGGRGDQPQHFGDGTRLSIL.

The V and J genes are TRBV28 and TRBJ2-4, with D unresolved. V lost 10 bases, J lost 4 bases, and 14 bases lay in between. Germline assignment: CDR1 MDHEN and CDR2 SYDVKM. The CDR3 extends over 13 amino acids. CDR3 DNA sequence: TGTGCCACCCACACCGCCCAGAAAAACATTCAGTACTTC. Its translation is CATHTAQKNIQYF. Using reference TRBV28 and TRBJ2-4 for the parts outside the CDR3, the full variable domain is DVKVTQSSRYLVKRTGEKVFLECVQDMDHENMFWYRQDPGLGLRLIYFSYDVKMKEKGDIPEGYSVSREKKERFSLILESASTNQTSMYLCATHTAQKNIQYFGAGTRLSVL.

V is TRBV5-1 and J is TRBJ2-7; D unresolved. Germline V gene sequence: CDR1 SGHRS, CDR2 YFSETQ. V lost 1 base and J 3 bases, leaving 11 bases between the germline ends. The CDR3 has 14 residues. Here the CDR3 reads CASSLRSDGYEQYF. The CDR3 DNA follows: TGCGCCAGCAGCTTGCGCAGTGATGGCTACGAGCAGTACTTC.

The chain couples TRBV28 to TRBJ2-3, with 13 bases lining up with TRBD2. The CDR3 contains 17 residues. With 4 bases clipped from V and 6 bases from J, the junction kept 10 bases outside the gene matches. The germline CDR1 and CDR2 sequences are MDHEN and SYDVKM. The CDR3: CASSSLKTSGGSDTQYF. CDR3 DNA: TGTGCCAGCAGTTCCCTAAAGACTAGCGGGGGGTCGGATACGCAGTATTTT.

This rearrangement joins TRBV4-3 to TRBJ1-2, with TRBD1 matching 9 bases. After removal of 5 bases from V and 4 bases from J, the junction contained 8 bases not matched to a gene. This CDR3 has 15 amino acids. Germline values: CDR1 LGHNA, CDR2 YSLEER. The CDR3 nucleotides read TGCGCCAGCAGCATAGGGACAGGGCCAGCCTATGGCTACACCTTC. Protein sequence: CASSIGTGPAYGYTF.

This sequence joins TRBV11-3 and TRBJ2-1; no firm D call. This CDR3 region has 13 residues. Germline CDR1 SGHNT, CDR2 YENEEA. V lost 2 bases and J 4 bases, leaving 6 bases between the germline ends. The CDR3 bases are TGTGCCAGCAGCTTAACTCAGTACAATGAGCAGTTCTTC. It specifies CASSLTQYNEQFF.

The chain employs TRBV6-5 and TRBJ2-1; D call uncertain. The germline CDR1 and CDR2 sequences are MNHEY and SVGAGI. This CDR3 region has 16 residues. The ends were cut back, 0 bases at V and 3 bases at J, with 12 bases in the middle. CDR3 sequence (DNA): TGTGCCAGCAGTTACTCGAAGGCAGGCGGCTACAATGAGCAGTTCTTC. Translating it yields CASSYSKAGGYNEQFF.

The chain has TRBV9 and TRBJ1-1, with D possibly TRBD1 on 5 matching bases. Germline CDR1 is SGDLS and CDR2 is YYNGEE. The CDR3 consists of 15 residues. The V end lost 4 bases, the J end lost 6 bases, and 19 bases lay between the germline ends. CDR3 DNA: TGTGCCAGCAGCACCAGCCCCCAGGGTAGCGCTGAAGCTTTCTTT. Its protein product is CASSTSPQGSAEAFF.

The CDR3 reads CASSSWTGKAEAFF. The DNA of the CDR3 is TGTGCCAGCAGCTCTTGGACAGGGAAGGCTGAAGCTTTCTTT. The chain couples TRBV7-9 to TRBJ1-1; 8 bases agree with TRBD1. This CDR3 is 14 amino acids long. Germline CDR1 reads SEHNR; CDR2 reads FQNEAQ (reference sequence). The V gene end was trimmed by 4 bases and the J gene end by 6 bases; junction bases not matched to a gene: 7.

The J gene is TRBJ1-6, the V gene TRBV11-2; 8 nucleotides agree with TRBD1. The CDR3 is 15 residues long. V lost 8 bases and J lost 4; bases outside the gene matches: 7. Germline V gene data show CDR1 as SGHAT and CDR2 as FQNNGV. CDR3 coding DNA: TGTGCCAGCGCGGAGACAGGGGCATATAATTCACCCCTCCACTTT. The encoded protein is CASAETGAYNSPLHF.

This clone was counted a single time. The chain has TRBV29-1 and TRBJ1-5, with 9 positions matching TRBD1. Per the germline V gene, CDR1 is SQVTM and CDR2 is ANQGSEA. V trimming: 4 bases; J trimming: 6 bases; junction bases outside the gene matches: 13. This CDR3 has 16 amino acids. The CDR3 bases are TGCAGCGTTGGGGGGTCTGGGGACAGGGAACTTCAGCCCCAGCATTTT. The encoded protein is CSVGGSGDRELQPQHF.

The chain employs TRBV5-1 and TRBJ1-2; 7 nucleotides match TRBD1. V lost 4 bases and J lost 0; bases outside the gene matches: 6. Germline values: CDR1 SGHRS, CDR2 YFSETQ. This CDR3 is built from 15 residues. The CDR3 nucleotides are TGCGCCAGCAGCCCGGGACAGACGACTAACTATGGCTACACCTTC. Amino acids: CASSPGQTTNYGYTF. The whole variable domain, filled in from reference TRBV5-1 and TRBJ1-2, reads KAGVTQTPRYLIKTRGQQVTLSCSPISGHRSVSWYQQTPGQGLQFLFEYFSETQRNKGNFPGRFSGRQFSNSRSEMNVSTLELGDSALYLCASSPGQTTNYGYTFGSGTRLTVV.

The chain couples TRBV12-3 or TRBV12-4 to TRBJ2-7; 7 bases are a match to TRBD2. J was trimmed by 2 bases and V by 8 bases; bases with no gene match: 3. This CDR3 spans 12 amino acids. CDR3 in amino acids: CASGRVPYEQYF. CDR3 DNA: TGTGCCAGCGGGAGGGTCCCCTACGAGCAGTACTTC.

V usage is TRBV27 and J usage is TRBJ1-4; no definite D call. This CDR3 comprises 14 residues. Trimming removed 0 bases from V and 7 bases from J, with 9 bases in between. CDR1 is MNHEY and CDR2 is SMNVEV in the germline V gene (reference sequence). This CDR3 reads CASSLSGWGEKLFF. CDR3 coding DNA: TGTGCCAGCAGTTTATCGGGGTGGGGTGAAAAACTGTTTTTT.

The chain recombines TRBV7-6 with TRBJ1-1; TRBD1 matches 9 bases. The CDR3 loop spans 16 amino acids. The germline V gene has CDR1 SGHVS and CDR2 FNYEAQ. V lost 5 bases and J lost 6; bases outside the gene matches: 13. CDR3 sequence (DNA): TGTGCCAGCAGCCCCATTACCGGGACAGGGCATCCTGAAGCTTTCTTT. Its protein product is CASSPITGTGHPEAFF.

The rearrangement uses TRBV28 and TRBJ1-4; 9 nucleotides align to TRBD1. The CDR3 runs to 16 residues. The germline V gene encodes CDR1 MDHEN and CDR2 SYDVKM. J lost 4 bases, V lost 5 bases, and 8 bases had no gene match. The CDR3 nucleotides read TGTGCCAGCAGTAAGCGGGACAGGGTTCTTAATGAAAAACTGTTTTTT. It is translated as CASSKRDRVLNEKLFF.

The CDR3 DNA reads as TGTGCCAGCAGTGAAGCCCCAGCGCGCCAAGAGACCCAGTACTTC. Translating it yields CASSEAPARQETQYF. The gene calls are TRBV6-1 and TRBJ2-5; D gene uncertain. Germline CDR1 and CDR2: MNHNS and SASEGT. The CDR3 runs 15 residues. The V and J ends lost 0 bases and 1 base respectively, with 9 bases between them.